These 12 T cell receptor beta chains were all obtained from the same sample, sequenced in a study of blood T cells in healthy people across ages. Primers used in a second PCR of roughly 6 to 11 cycles were a sample-barcoded 5' primer and a J-beta primer mix. A single record per CDR3 protein comes from TCRdb applying MiXCR to the 5' RACE reads. The repertoire holds approximately 1.5 million distinct CDR3 sequences, with approximately 42% as singletons. Specimen: blood. The receptors here all came from a woman between 18 and 29 years old in good health.

The chain recombines TRBV2 with TRBJ2-1, with a possible D match to TRBD2 (6 bases). The length of the CDR3 is 12 residues. Looked up from germline, CDR1 is SNHLY and CDR2 is FYNNEI. Trimming shortened V by 9 bases and J by 4 bases, and 10 bases separated the two germline ends. CDR3 in DNA: TGTGCCAGTCTGCGGGGATACAATGAGCAGTTCTTC. This sequence encodes CASLRGYNEQFF.

V and J are TRBV2 and TRBJ1-1, with TRBD1 identical over 8 bases. Per the germline V gene, CDR1 is SNHLY and CDR2 is FYNNEI. Trimming at V came to 6 bases and at J to 4 bases, leaving 4 bases not matched to a gene. CDR3 length: 13 amino acids. Written as DNA, the CDR3 is TGTGCCAGCAGGGTTGGACAGGGCACTGAAGCTTTCTTT. It is translated as CASRVGQGTEAFF. Drawing the rest from reference TRBV2 and TRBJ1-1, the complete variable domain is EPEVTQTPSHQVTQMGQEVILRCVPISNHLYFYWYRQILGQKVEFLVSFYNNEISEKSEIFDDQFSVERPDGSNFTLKIRSTKLEDSAMYFCASRVGQGTEAFFGQGTRLTVV.

This chain connects TRBV7-2 to TRBJ2-2; tentative D call: TRBD2 (5 bases). Trimming took off 3 bases at V and 8 bases at J, with 16 bases between the two ends. Germline CDR1 and CDR2: SGHTA and FQGNSA. The CDR3 has 15 residues. CDR3 DNA: TGTGCCAGCAGCTTGGCCAGGACTCCGGCTGGGGAGCTGTTTTTT. Encoded protein: CASSLARTPAGELFF.

V is TRBV24-1 and J is TRBJ2-1, with 7 bases identical to TRBD1. Germline assignment: CDR1 KGHDR and CDR2 SFDVKD. Losses at the gene ends were 9 bases for V and 3 bases for J; bases not matched to a gene: 7. The CDR3 extends over 14 amino acids. The CDR3 here is CATAGTAIYNEQFF. The CDR3 DNA reads TGTGCCACCGCCGGGACAGCTATCTACAATGAGCAGTTCTTC.

The chain couples TRBV21-1 to TRBJ2-1; the D call of TRBD2 is as the table states it, not checked on the DNA. The J call is in doubt because the DNA end fits TRBJ2-7 better. TRBV21-1 is flagged as a pseudogene. This CDR3 comprises 13 residues. CDR3 in DNA: TGTGCCAGGATAGTCATCTCCTACAATGAGCAGTACTTC. Translation gives CARIVISYNEQYF.

This clonotype showed up just a few times. The rearrangement links TRBV7-2 to TRBJ1-1, with D unclear. V was trimmed by 2 bases and J by 12 bases, leaving 16 bases between them. This CDR3 is built from 13 residues. CDR1 is SGHTA, CDR2 FQGNSA, per germline. CDR3 DNA: TGTGCCAGCAGCTTACGTCGACCCTTAAACACTTTCTTT. This sequence encodes CASSLRRPLNTFF.

Comment on this clonotype: This sequence may be a read error, since a much larger clone differs from it by one base. V usage is TRBV7-2 and J usage is TRBJ2-1, with D perhaps TRBD2 (5 bases). This CDR3 has 19 amino acids. Per the germline V gene, CDR1 is SGHTA and CDR2 is FQGNSA. The CDR3 DNA sequence: TGTGCCTGCAGCTTATTAGCGACCCCTTCGTCTGGCTCCTACAATGAGCAGTTCTTC. Its translation is CACSLLATPSSGSYNEQFF.

The chain is built from TRBV4-1 and TRBJ1-6; unclear D gene. V dropped 1 base and J dropped 9 bases, with 16 bases sitting between them. The CDR3 spans 16 residues. Germline V gene sequence: CDR1 MGHRA, CDR2 YSYEKL. This CDR3 reads CASSQARLTGISPLHF. The CDR3, as DNA: TGCGCCAGCAGCCAAGCCCGGCTAACGGGGATTTCACCCCTCCACTTT.

This clonotype was seen a few times. The rearrangement links TRBV7-2 to TRBJ2-7, with TRBD1 matching over 8 bases. Germline values: CDR1 SGHTA, CDR2 FQGNSA. The CDR3 is 18 amino acids. Trimming cost V 2 bases and J 4 bases; bases outside gene matches: 16. The CDR3: CASSLSSGGGRGRYEQYF. The CDR3 nucleotides are TGTGCCAGCAGCTTAAGCTCGGGTGGTGGCAGGGGGCGATACGAGCAGTACTTC.

V is TRBV12-3 or TRBV12-4 and J is TRBJ2-4, with D perhaps TRBD1 or TRBD2 (6 bases each). Near its end, the DNA agrees better with TRBJ2-7, so the J call may be wrong. This CDR3 has 14 residues. This CDR3 is CASRRGLGAYEQYF. As DNA, the CDR3 is TGTGCCAGCAGACGGGGGCTAGGAGCCTACGAGCAGTACTTC.

The rearrangement links TRBV12-3 or TRBV12-4 to TRBJ2-1, with 14 bases aligning to TRBD2. The CDR3 runs to 18 residues. V lost 1 base, J lost 4 bases, and 6 bases stayed unmatched. CDR3 protein: CASSLGGLAGGRYNEQFF. CDR3 DNA sequence: TGTGCCAGCAGTTTAGGTGGACTAGCGGGGGGACGTTACAATGAGCAGTTCTTC.

The chain uses TRBV27 and TRBJ2-3; D ambiguous. This CDR3 is built from 12 residues. Germline V CDR1 and CDR2: MNHEY, SMNVEV (reference sequence). V was cut by 4 bases and J by 11 bases, with 13 bases left in between. The CDR3 protein is CASSSENRLQYF. Here the CDR3 DNA reads TGTGCCAGCAGTTCCGAGAATCGACTGCAGTATTTT.